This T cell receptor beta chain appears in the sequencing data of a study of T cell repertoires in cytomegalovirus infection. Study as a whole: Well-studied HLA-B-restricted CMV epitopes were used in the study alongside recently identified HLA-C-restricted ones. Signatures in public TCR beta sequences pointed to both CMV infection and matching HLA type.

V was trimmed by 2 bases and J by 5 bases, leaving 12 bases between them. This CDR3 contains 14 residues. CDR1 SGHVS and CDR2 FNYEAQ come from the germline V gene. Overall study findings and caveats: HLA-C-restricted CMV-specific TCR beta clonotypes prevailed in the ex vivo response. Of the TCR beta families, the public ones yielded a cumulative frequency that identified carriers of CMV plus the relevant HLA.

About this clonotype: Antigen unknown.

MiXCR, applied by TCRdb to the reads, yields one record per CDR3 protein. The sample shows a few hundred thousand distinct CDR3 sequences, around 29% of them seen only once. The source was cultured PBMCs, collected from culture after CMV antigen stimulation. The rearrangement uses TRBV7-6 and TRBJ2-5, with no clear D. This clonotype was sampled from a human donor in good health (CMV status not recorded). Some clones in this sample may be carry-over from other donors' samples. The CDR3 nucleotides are TGTGCCAGCAGCTTATCTAAGGGCCGGGAGACCCAGTACTTC. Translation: CASSLSKGRETQYF.